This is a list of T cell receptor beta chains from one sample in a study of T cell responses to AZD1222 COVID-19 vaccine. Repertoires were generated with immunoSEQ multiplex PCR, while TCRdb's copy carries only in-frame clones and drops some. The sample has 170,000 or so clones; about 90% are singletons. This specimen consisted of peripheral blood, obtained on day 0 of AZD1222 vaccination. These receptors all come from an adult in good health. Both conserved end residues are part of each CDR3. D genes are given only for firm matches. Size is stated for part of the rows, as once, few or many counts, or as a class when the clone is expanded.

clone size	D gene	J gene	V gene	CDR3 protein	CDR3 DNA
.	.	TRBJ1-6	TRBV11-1	CASSSQTGRILHF	TGTGCCAGCAGCTCCCAGACAGGAAGGATCCTCCACTTT
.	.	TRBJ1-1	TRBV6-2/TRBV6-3	CASSYSGVMNTEAFF	TGTGCCAGCAGTTACTCGGGAGTAATGAACACTGAAGCTTTCTTT
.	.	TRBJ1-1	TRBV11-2	CASSPSQGTEAFF	TGTGCCAGCAGCCCCTCCCAGGGCACTGAAGCTTTCTTT
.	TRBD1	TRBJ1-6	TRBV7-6	CASSPRTGYNSPLHF	TGTGCCAGCAGCCCCAGGACAGGGTATAATTCACCCCTCCACTTT
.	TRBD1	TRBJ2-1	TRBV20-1	CSAAQGSEQFF	TGCAGTGCTGCACAGGGGAGTGAGCAGTTCTTC
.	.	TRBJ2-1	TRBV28	CASRAGNREQFF	TGTGCCAGCAGGGCAGGGAATCGTGAGCAGTTCTTC
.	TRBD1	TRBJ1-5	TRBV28	CASRHSGGSNQPQHF	TGTGCCAGCAGACACTCAGGGGGAAGCAATCAGCCCCAGCATTTT
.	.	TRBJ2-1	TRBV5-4	CASSLVASYNEQFF	TGTGCCAGCAGCTTGGTGGCCTCCTACAATGAGCAGTTCTTC
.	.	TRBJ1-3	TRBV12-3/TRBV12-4	CASSFATGNTIYF	TGTGCCAGCAGTTTTGCCACAGGAAACACCATATATTTT
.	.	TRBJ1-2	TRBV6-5	CASSYSQGGNYGYTF	TGTGCCAGCAGTTACTCTCAGGGAGGAAACTATGGCTACACCTTC
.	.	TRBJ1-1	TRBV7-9	CASSLEGTGRGTEAFF	TGTGCCAGCAGCTTAGAAGGGACCGGCAGAGGGACTGAAGCTTTCTTT
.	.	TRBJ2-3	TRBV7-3	CASSLSPHTDTQYF	TGTGCCAGCAGCCTATCCCCGCACACAGATACGCAGTATTTT
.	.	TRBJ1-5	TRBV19	CASSIDTGPRQPQHF	TGTGCCAGTAGTATAGATACAGGCCCACGGCAGCCCCAGCATTTT
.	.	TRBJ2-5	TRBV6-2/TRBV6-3	CASSLPTIETQYF	TGTGCCAGCAGTCTCCCAACTATAGAGACCCAGTACTTC
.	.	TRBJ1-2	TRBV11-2	CASSLDHRSGYTF	TGTGCCAGCAGCTTAGATCACCGGAGTGGCTACACCTTC
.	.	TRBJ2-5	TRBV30	CAWSPLGNQETQYF	TGTGCCTGGAGTCCGTTGGGCAATCAAGAGACCCAGTACTTC
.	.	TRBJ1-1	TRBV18	CASSPPEGRMNTEAFF	TGTGCCAGCTCACCACCGGAGGGGCGCATGAACACTGAAGCTTTCTTT
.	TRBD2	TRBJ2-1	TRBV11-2	CASSFLREGGEQFF	TGTGCCAGCAGCTTCTTACGGGAGGGAGGGGAGCAGTTCTTC
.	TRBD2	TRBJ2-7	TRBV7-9	CASSRGLAGGSSEQYF	TGTGCCAGCAGCCGGGGACTAGCGGGAGGAAGTAGCGAGCAGTACTTC
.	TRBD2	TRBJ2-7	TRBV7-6	CASSFDLLAGGPTYEQYF	TGTGCCAGCAGCTTTGATCTCCTAGCGGGAGGGCCCACCTACGAGCAGTACTTC
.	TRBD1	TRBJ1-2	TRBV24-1	CATSDFRGTGPFGYTF	TGTGCCACCAGTGATTTTCGCGGGACAGGACCCTTCGGCTACACCTTC
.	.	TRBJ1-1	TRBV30	CAWTTYVGGNTEAFF	TGTGCCTGGACCACCTATGTCGGCGGGAACACTGAAGCTTTCTTT
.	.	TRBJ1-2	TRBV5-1	CASSLLGYGYTF	TGCGCCAGCAGCCTGCTTGGGTATGGCTACACCTTC
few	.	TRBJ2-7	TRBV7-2	CASSFSYEQYF	TGTGCCAGCAGCTTTTCCTACGAGCAGTACTTC
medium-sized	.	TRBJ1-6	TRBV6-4	CASSDGTSNSPLHF	TGTGCCAGCAGTGATGGGACTTCTAATTCACCCCTCCACTTT
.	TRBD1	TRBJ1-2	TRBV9	CASSVVAGGEANYGYTF	TGTGCCAGCAGCGTAGTGGCAGGGGGTGAAGCTAACTATGGCTACACCTTC
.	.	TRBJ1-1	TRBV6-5	CASRDSMNTEAFF	TGTGCCAGCAGGGACAGCATGAACACTGAAGCTTTCTTT
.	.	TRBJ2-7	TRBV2	CASTKGKGGYEQYF	TGTGCCAGCACCAAAGGGAAGGGAGGCTACGAGCAGTACTTC
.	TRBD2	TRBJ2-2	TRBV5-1	CASSLTSGSGTGELFF	TGCGCCAGCAGTCTAACTAGCGGGAGTGGCACCGGGGAGCTGTTTTTT
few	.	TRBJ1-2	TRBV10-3	CAISESGRNYGYTF	TGTGCCATCAGTGAGTCGGGCAGGAACTATGGCTACACCTTC
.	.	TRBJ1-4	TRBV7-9	CASSSVRAANEKLFF	TGTGCCAGCAGCTCAGTGAGGGCGGCTAATGAAAAACTGTTTTTT
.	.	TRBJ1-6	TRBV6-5	CASGKPDSPLHF	TGTGCCAGCGGGAAACCGGATTCACCCCTCCACTTT
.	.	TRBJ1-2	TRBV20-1	CSASSGGGRGYTF	TGCAGTGCTAGTTCGGGAGGAGGACGGGGCTACACCTTC
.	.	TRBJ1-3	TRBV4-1	CASSQEWRQAGSSGNTIYF	TGCGCCAGCAGCCAAGAATGGCGACAGGCTGGGAGCTCTGGAAACACCATATATTTT
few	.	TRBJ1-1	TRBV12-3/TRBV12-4	CSTTPNTEAFF	TGTTCAACTACCCCGAACACTGAAGCTTTCTTT
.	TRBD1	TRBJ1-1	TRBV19	CASRPQGSTEAFF	TGTGCCAGTAGACCACAGGGGTCTACTGAAGCTTTCTTT
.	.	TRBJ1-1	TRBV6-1	CASSEQGIGEAFF	TGTGCCAGCAGTGAACAGGGTATCGGTGAAGCTTTCTTT
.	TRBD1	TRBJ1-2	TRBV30	CAWSQEDRGPTNYGYTF	TGTGCCTGGAGTCAAGAGGACAGGGGGCCCACCAACTATGGCTACACCTTC
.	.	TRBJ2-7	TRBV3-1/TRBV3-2	CASSLSYEQYF	TGTGCCAGCAGCCTCTCCTACGAGCAGTACTTC
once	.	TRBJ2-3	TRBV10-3	CAISESGGGRTDTQYF	TGTGCCATCAGTGAGTCGGGAGGGGGGCGCACAGATACGCAGTATTTT
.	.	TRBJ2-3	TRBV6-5	CASSLEYTDTQYF	TGTGCCAGCAGTCTGGAGTACACAGATACGCAGTATTTT
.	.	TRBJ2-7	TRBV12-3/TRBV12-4	CASSPSGYEQYF	TGTGCCAGCAGCCCCTCGGGATACGAGCAGTACTTC
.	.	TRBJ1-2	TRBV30	CAWSFGTWGYTF	TGTGCCTGGAGTTTCGGGACCTGGGGCTACACCTTC